This TCR beta chain was identified in a study of blood T cell repertoires in COVID-19 (dated by TCRdb to about 2020). Study-level background: The collaborator samples originated in the United States, Italy and Spain and spanned the acute and convalescent phases of COVID-19. Where HLA class I and class II types were available, the types were taken from metadata supplied by the sample provider, not from assay-based typing. Subjects who had been exposed to COVID-19, were actively infected with it, or had recovered from it provided the deeply sampled blood TCRbeta repertoires that made up the dataset. Samples were obtained from the ongoing ImmuneRACE study (first 160 participants) and from 1,254 subjects provided by 6 global collaborators. The repertoires were made available in a free public database intended to serve as a resource for research on the immune response to SARS-CoV-2. The prospective study material was composed of cDNA or gDNA derived from T cells, B-cell-depleted T cells, or PBMCs. The sample metadata nearly always contained a de-identified subject ID, COVID-19 status, age in years and sex.

Trimming removed 5 bases from V and 7 bases from J, leaving 17 bases between the germline ends. CDR1 and CDR2, per the germline V gene, are MDHEN and SYDVKM. The CDR3 runs 15 residues from the cysteine to the phenylalanine. Only CDR3 DNA remains: 45 bases, in frame from the first base. In Seattle, one collaborating source enrolled patients while the infection was active and tracked those patients longitudinally over the course of disease. Each collaborating institution followed its own protocols to collect whole blood in K2EDTA tubes. For TCRbeta analysis, collaborators shipped samples in one of three forms: frozen whole blood, isolated PBMCs, or DNA extracted from either of those sample types. TCRbeta CDR3 regions were amplified from genomic DNA by means of the immunoSEQ Assay, a bias-controlled multiplex PCR. The original pipeline was this. Within the assay, amplification of reference gene primers was used to estimate how many nucleated cells each sample contained. To quantify the absolute abundance of each unique TCRbeta CDR3 rearrangement, sequence reads were collapsed and filtered. For each sample, productive Simpson clonality was calculated as the square root of Simpson's diversity index over productive rearrangements. TCRdb took this table from immuneACCESS and kept in-frame rearrangements with V and J called. Such tables lack part of the clones; where checked against another copy, unresolved V genes explain under half of the gap, and the rest is unexplained. V, J and clone size reflect that table, while D and trimming were determined from the DNA. A total of roughly 100,000 clones appear in this sample, about 79% of them only once. The top ten clones comprise 6.2% of the sample.

Turning to this clone: Its antigen is currently not known. There are no base qualities to consult, and no much larger clone falls within one base.

The paper as a whole reports these results and caveats: Clinical and demographic metadata were provided uncurated, with the amount varying by source and participant.

Recombination linked TRBV28 to TRBJ2-2, with a tentative D gene TRBD2 over 6 matching bases. What was sequenced was peripheral blood. The TCR originated in an elderly man with COVID-19, enrolled during active disease. The DNA is as follows: TGTGCCAGCAGTCGCCCCGGAGGGCTTGGCGGGGAGCTGTTTTTT. Its protein reads: CASSRPGGLGGELFF.